The 15 T cell receptor beta chains listed next were all sequenced from one sample in a study of blood T cell repertoires in COVID-19 (TCRdb year 2020). Library preparation employed the immunoSEQ multiplex PCR assay. TCRdb carries this immuneACCESS record with in-frame sequences only. Its versions omit some clonotypes, under half of them owing to an unresolved V gene in the studies checked, with the rest unexplained. This sample holds under 250,000 clones; under 90% were observed only once. The top ten hold 8% to 9% of the sample. The sample consisted of PBMCs or T cells enriched from blood (not recorded which). The receptor set was obtained from a woman aged 50 to 60 with acute COVID-19.

This clone has just a few counts. The chain carries TRBV11-2 and TRBJ1-1; possibly TRBD1 for D (6 bases). Germline values: CDR1 SGHAT, CDR2 FQNNGV. Trimming removed 5 bases from V and 12 bases from J, with 19 bases in between. The CDR3 is made up of 13 amino acids. CDR3 sequence: CASSLTSTGNTFF. In DNA, the CDR3 is TGTGCCAGCAGCCTCACGTCCACAGGGAATACTTTCTTT.

The rearrangement uses TRBV7-3 and TRBJ2-3, with 9 bases lining up with TRBD2. The CDR3 spans 17 residues. With V trimmed by 2 bases and J by 2 bases, 8 bases remained unmatched. The V gene's germline CDR1 is SGHTA and CDR2 FQGTGA. CDR3 DNA sequence: TGTGCCAGCAGCTTACACCCAGCGGGAGGCATCACAGATACGCAGTATTTT. The encoded protein is CASSLHPAGGITDTQYF.

The J gene is TRBJ2-2, the V gene TRBV18, with TRBD1 matching 8 bases. The V and J ends lost 3 bases and 7 bases, in that order; junction bases with no gene match: 13. In germline, CDR1 is KGHSH, CDR2 LQKENI. CDR3 length: 17 amino acids. The CDR3 nucleotides are TGTGCCAGCTCACCGGACCGCGACAGGGGCTTTTTCGGGGAGCTGTTTTTT. It yields the protein CASSPDRDRGFFGELFF.

The V and J genes are TRBV4-3 and TRBJ1-5, with TRBD1 matching over 7 bases. CDR1 LGHNA and CDR2 YSLEER come from the germline V gene. CDR3 size: 15 residues. V dropped 0 bases and J dropped 7; count of bases not matched to a gene: 6. The CDR3 DNA sequence: TGCGCCAGCAGCCAAGAGACAGGGCTGGCCCAGCCCCAGCATTTT. Translating gives CASSQETGLAQPQHF.

The V call is TRBV10-2, the J call TRBJ1-2; perhaps TRBD1 as D (5 bases). CDR3 length: 12 residues. Trimming removed 0 bases from V and 8 bases from J, with 7 bases in between. From germline, CDR1 is WSHSY and CDR2 SAAADI. CDR3 DNA sequence: TGCGCCAGCAGTGAGTCAAGACAGGGCTACACCTTC. It encodes CASSESRQGYTF.

The V call is TRBV10-3, the J call TRBJ1-1, with D tentatively TRBD1 (6 bases). Trimming pared 2 bases from V and 4 bases from J, leaving 11 bases between. Germline-derived CDR1 and CDR2 are ENHRY and SYGVKD. This CDR3 spans 14 amino acids. The CDR3 loop reads CAISEGQWITEAFF. The CDR3 region has the DNA TGTGCCATCAGTGAGGGACAGTGGATCACTGAAGCTTTCTTT.

The J gene is TRBJ2-7, the V gene TRBV29-1; 8 bases agree with TRBD1. Trimming removed 7 bases from V and 1 base from J; junction bases left unmatched: 6. Germline-derived CDR1 and CDR2 are SQVTM and ANQGSEA. The CDR3 is made up of 13 amino acids. The CDR3 region is CSARGRNSYEQYF. The CDR3 coding sequence is TGCAGCGCCAGGGGGCGAAATTCCTACGAGCAGTACTTC.

This clone has only one observation. V is TRBV3-1 (or the pseudogene TRBV3-2) and J is TRBJ2-1; perhaps TRBD2 as D (6 bases). The CDR3 contains 18 residues. V lost 5 bases to trimming and J lost 2 bases, with 22 bases between them. CDR1 is LGHDT and CDR2 is YNNKEL in the germline V gene (reference sequence). CDR3 sequence reads: CASSKGWGVSKPYNEQFF. The CDR3 DNA reads TGTGCCAGCAGCAAAGGGTGGGGGGTTTCGAAACCCTACAATGAGCAGTTCTTC.

The CDR3 DNA follows: TGTGCCACCAGTGATCCCGGGACTACCCAAGATACGCAGTATTTT. Its translation is CATSDPGTTQDTQYF. V is TRBV24-1 and J is TRBJ2-3; 7 bases line up with TRBD2. V was clipped by 3 bases and J by 5 bases; unmatched bases: 7. CDR3 length: 15 amino acids. In germline, CDR1 is KGHDR, CDR2 SFDVKD.

The chain combines TRBV18 with TRBJ2-3; 13 nucleotides line up with TRBD2. The J segment lost 1 base and the V segment lost 3 bases, leaving 7 bases of the junction unmatched. The CDR3 has 18 amino acids. CDR1 is KGHSH and CDR2 is LQKENI in the germline V gene. CDR3: CASSPPGLAGVGTDTQYF. In DNA, the CDR3 is TGTGCCAGCTCACCCCCCGGACTAGCGGGAGTCGGCACAGATACGCAGTATTTT.

V and J are TRBV4-2 and TRBJ2-1; no clear D gene. From germline, CDR1 is LGHNA and CDR2 YNFKEQ. Trimming left V 0 bases short and J 8 bases short, with 17 bases between. This CDR3 spans 16 amino acids. CDR3 coding DNA: TGTGCCAGCAGCCAAGAGTATGGCAGCGTTTTGGATGAGCAGTTCTTC. Translation: CASSQEYGSVLDEQFF.

DNA for the CDR3: TGTGCCAGCAGCCAACAGACGATGAATGAGCAGTTCTTC. Protein product: CASSQQTMNEQFF. The chain combines TRBV2 with TRBJ2-1, with no clear D. Trimming shortened V by 6 bases and J by 7 bases, and 13 bases separated the two germline ends. The germline V gene encodes CDR1 SNHLY and CDR2 FYNNEI. The CDR3 runs to 13 residues.

The V and J genes are TRBV21-1 and TRBJ2-1; the listed D gene, TRBD2, was not tested against the DNA. TRBV21-1 has pseudogene status. The CDR3 contains 20 residues. As DNA, the CDR3 is TGTGCCAGCAGCAAAGGACCCGGGACTAGCGGGAGTGGATTTCAAAATGAGCAGTTCTTC. Translated, it gives CASSKGPGTSGSGFQNEQFF.

The rearrangement joins TRBV27 to TRBJ1-5, with unresolved D. The CDR3 extends over 14 amino acids. V was shortened by 6 bases and J by 9 bases, with 18 bases between the two germline ends. Germline values: CDR1 MNHEY, CDR2 SMNVEV (reference sequence). CDR3 region: CASSFSVSAGPQHF. Here the CDR3 DNA reads TGTGCCAGCAGCTTCTCCGTTTCGGCAGGGCCCCAGCATTTT.

The V call is TRBV18, the J call TRBJ2-5; no clear D gene. The length of the CDR3 is 14 residues. V lost 1 base, J lost 0 bases, and 6 bases lay in between. The germline CDR1 and CDR2 sequences are KGHSH and LQKENI. The CDR3 sequence: CASSPLPNQETQYF. In nucleotides, the CDR3 is TGTGCCAGCTCACCACTCCCTAACCAAGAGACCCAGTACTTC.